The entry below describes one T cell receptor (beta chain). Its cognate antigen is unknown. The listed genes are named as in mouse. The read stops 1 residue short of the end of the CDR3; the missing end is completed from the germline J gene. CDR1 and CDR2 from the germline V gene are NSQYPW and LRSPGD (reference sequence). V shed 4 bases, J shed 5 bases, and the junction held 1 base outside the gene matches. The CDR3 has 13 residues. This sample stems from a study of tissue T cells after allogeneic stem cell transplantation. Study-level results: Motif-based clustering found tissue-specific repertoire signatures shared across patients, though few clones were shared. Anatomically similar tissues had similar TCR repertoires within each patient. Limitations included a small, clinically heterogeneous cohort and limited sampling depth. Tissue-detected TCR repertoire was only partly captured by blood and spleen T cells.

Sequencing was performed with immunoSEQ multiplex PCR; in TCRdb, only in-frame clones are kept and a portion is missing. The data show roughly 51,000 clones, approximately 70% seen once. The TCR comes from a pool of C57BL/6 mice in good health. The chain recombines TRBV1 with TRBJ1-4; 7 bases are shared with TRBD1. The sequenced material came from sorted cells pooled from one or two spleens. CDR3 DNA (partial): TGCACCTGCAGTGGACAGGGAAACGAAAGATTATTT. This translates into CTCSGQGNERLF. The whole CDR3 reads CTCSGQGNERLFF.